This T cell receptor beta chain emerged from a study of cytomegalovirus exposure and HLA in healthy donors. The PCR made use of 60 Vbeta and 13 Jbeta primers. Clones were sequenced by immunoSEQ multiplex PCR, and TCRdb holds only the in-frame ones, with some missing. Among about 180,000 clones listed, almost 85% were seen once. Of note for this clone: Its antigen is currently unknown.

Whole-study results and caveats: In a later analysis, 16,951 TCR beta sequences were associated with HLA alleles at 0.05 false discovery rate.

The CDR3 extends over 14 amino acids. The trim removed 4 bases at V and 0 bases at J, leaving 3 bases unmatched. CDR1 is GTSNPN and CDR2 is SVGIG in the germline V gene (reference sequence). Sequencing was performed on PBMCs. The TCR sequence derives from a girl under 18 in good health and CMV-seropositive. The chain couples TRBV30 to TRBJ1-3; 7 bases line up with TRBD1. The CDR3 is CAWTKGASGNTIYF. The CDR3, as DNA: TGTGCCTGGACAAAGGGGGCCTCTGGAAACACCATATATTTT.